This TCR beta chain was sequenced in a study of molecular identifiers for immune sequencing clone quantification. General study results and limits: Beyond 20 RNA copies, clones held over 97% of effector molecules, compared with under 1% in naive cells.

A remark on this clonotype: What it recognizes is unknown. The junction and the germline gene differ at one end; a read error may be behind it.

Researchers sorted naive CD8 T cells as cells that were CD8+CD4-CCR7+CD45RA+. Using its own MiXCR run on the PCR reads, TCRdb lists one record per CDR3 protein. In the table there are around 470,000 distinct CDR3 sequences, 20% to 25% of which are singletons. The specimen was naive CD8+ T cells from blood, with Jurkat cell RNA spiked in. Subset specified: FACS-sorted CD8+CD4-CCR7+CD45RA+ naive T cells. This clonotype originated in a human donor in good health. Some libraries in this study had Jurkat cell RNA spiked in.

For the CDR3, the DNA is TGTGCCCGCAGTTTAAAGGGAAGCAGCTCACCCCTCCACTTT. As protein: CARSLKGSSSPLHF. J is TRBJ1-6 and V is TRBV27; no reliable D call. Germline V gene lookup returns CDR1 MNHEY and CDR2 SMNVEV (reference sequence). CDR3 size: 14 residues.